This T cell receptor (beta chain) was sequenced during a study of blood T cell repertoires in COVID-19. Study-wide background: There were acute and convalescent COVID-19 samples, and they came from the United States, Italy and Spain.

The data were produced by immunoSEQ multiplex PCR, yet TCRdb's version contains in-frame clones alone and is incomplete. The data contain under 250,000 clones, about four fifths of them singletons. Germline CDR1 reads SGHTA; CDR2 reads FQGNSA. Unmatched junction bases numbered 6, after V lost 3 bases and J lost 4 bases. CDR3 length: 15 residues. This receptor was taken from a woman in her seventies with acute or convalescent COVID-19. The sequenced sample was peripheral blood. This chain joins TRBV7-2 and TRBJ1-2; 9 bases align to TRBD1. The CDR3 bases are TGTGCCAGCAGCTTGGGGACAGGGAAGGCCTATGGCTACACCTTC. Protein sequence: CASSLGTGKAYGYTF. Full variable domain (missing parts from reference TRBV7-2 and TRBJ1-2): GAGVSQSPSNKVTEKGKDVELRCDPISGHTALYWYRQSLGQGLEFLIYFQGNSAPDKSGLPSDRFSAERTGGSVSTLTIQRTQQEDSAVYLCASSLGTGKAYGYTFGSGTRLTVV.